Listed below are T cell receptor beta chains from one sample, sequenced in a study of blood T cell repertoires in COVID-19. Generated by immunoSEQ multiplex PCR, the TCRdb table keeps only in-frame clones and is missing some. Of about 300,000 clones detected, around 86% appear once; the ten largest clones hold around 4%. Sequencing used PBMCs or T cells enriched from blood (not recorded which). The receptors originated from a man aged 25-45 years who had recovered from COVID-19. Both conserved end residues are part of each CDR3. Fields, in order: clone size, J gene, V gene, D gene, CDR3 DNA, CDR3 protein. A D gene is named only where the DNA matches it firmly. The size field is filled for only some rows; it gives once, few, many or a size class.

NA,TRBJ2-1,TRBV15,TRBD2,TGTGCCACCAGCAGAGTGGGTTCCCTAGCGGGGTACAATGAGCAGTTCTTC,CATSRVGSLAGYNEQFF
NA,TRBJ2-7,TRBV9,TRBD1,TGTGCCAGCAGCAACCCGAGGGGGCCGGCCTACGAGCAGTACTTC,CASSNPRGPAYEQYF
NA,TRBJ2-3,TRBV4-1,TRBD2,TGCGCCAGCAGCCGCAATAGCGGGAACGCAGATACGCAGTATTTT,CASSRNSGNADTQYF
NA,TRBJ2-5,TRBV5-1,NA,TGCGCCAGCAGCCCCGAGGGCCTTGGCGAGACCCAGTACTTC,CASSPEGLGETQYF
NA,TRBJ2-3,TRBV7-2,TRBD2,TGTGCCAGCAGCTCTGGGACTAGGCCAGATACGCAGTATTTT,CASSSGTRPDTQYF
NA,TRBJ2-5,TRBV28,TRBD2,TGTGCCAGCAGTCCGAACCCCGGGACTAGCGGGGGGGCTCGAGAGACCCAGTACTTC,CASSPNPGTSGGARETQYF
NA,TRBJ1-1,TRBV28,NA,TGTGCCAGCAGTTTAAGGGTGAGGGCTGAAGCTTTCTTT,CASSLRVRAEAFF
NA,TRBJ1-6,TRBV7-8,NA,TGTGCCAGCAGCTTAATGTCAGGCGAAGGTTCACCCCTCCACTTT,CASSLMSGEGSPLHF
few,TRBJ1-6,TRBV3-1/TRBV3-2,NA,TGTGCCAGCAGTAGGTCCGAGACCAGAGCGCCCCTCCACTTT,CASSRSETRAPLHF
NA,TRBJ2-4,TRBV3-1/TRBV3-2,NA,TGTGCCAGCAGCAAAGCCGGAGCCAAAAACATTCAGTACTTC,CASSKAGAKNIQYF
many,TRBJ1-5,TRBV19,TRBD1,TGTGCCAGTAGTACTCTGACAGGGAGAGATAGCAATCAGCCCCAGCATTTT,CASSTLTGRDSNQPQHF
NA,TRBJ1-2,TRBV6-5,TRBD1,TGTGCCAGCAGCCGAGAGGGACAGGGCAACTATGGCTACACCTTC,CASSREGQGNYGYTF
NA,TRBJ2-3,TRBV2,TRBD2,TGTGCCAGCAGTGACCCCCTGGCTAGCGGGGACACAGATACGCAGTATTTT,CASSDPLASGDTDTQYF
once,TRBJ1-6,TRBV18,NA,TGTGCCAGCTCACCGATTGAGGATTCACCCCTCCACTTT,CASSPIEDSPLHF
NA,TRBJ1-2,TRBV5-1,NA,TGCGCCAGCAGCTTAGAACAGTTGGATGGCTACACCTTC,CASSLEQLDGYTF
once,TRBJ1-6,TRBV12-3/TRBV12-4,NA,TGTGCCAGCAGTTTAGGTCTTAATTCACCCCTCCACTTT,CASSLGLNSPLHF
NA,TRBJ2-7,TRBV6-5,TRBD2,TGTGCAAGCAAGCCCCTAGAGCGGGGAGAGCAGTACTTC,CASKPLERGEQYF
NA,TRBJ2-3,TRBV12-3/TRBV12-4,NA,TGTGCCAGCAGTCCAGGGCGCACAGATACGCAGTATTTT,CASSPGRTDTQYF
NA,TRBJ2-5,TRBV13,TRBD1,TGTGCCAGCAGCAAAGACAGGGAAGAGACCCAGTACTTC,CASSKDREETQYF
NA,TRBJ1-4,TRBV2,NA,TGTGCCAGCAGCGGCGGTCCCGTGACAGGAGGAAGTGAAAAACTGTTTTTT,CASSGGPVTGGSEKLFF